This T cell receptor beta chain was recovered during a study of T-cell reconstitution after alpha-beta-depleted transplantation in children. Study-wide results and limits: High day-60 TCRbeta diversity in some patients came from surviving recipient T cells and thymic progenitors.

A word on this clonotype: The target antigen is unknown.

Between the trimmed V and J ends, which lost 4 bases and 7 bases, there was a span of 24 bases. This CDR3 region has 16 residues. Preparation of the TCRbeta library used unique molecular identifiers. MiXCR was run by TCRdb on the PCR reads, yielding one entry per CDR3 protein. Seen here are hundreds of thousands of distinct CDR3 sequences, 10% to 15% observed once, and the top ten hold around 2.2%. This clonotype was sampled from a male patient younger than 18 who had a stem cell transplant for acute myeloid leukemia, so the T cells may come from the graft donor. Sequencing used PBMCs, mostly from graft donor cells, obtained 360 days after TCRalphabeta/CD19-depleted stem cell transplant. The chain joins TRBV5-7 to TRBJ2-7; possible D gene TRBD1, 6 bases. TRBV5-7 is known as an ORF, though its function is uncertain. Here the CDR3 reads CASSPGMDRRVGEQYF. The DNA for the CDR3 is TGTGCCAGCAGCCCGGGGATGGACAGACGTGTGGGGGAGCAGTACTTC.